This passage covers 12 T cell receptor beta chains from one sample sequenced in a study of cytomegalovirus exposure and HLA in healthy donors. The PCR ran on 60 Vbeta and 13 Jbeta primers. Clones were read by immunoSEQ multiplex PCR, and TCRdb kept only the in-frame ones, dropping some. In the table there are over 130,000 clones, over 75% of which are singletons. The sequenced material came from PBMCs. These receptors all come from a man aged 40-49 years in good health and CMV-seronegative.

The chain recombines TRBV27 with TRBJ2-1, with D possibly being TRBD1 (5 bases). The CDR3 runs to 15 residues. The V end lost 8 bases, the J end lost 4 bases, and 18 bases lay between the germline ends. The germline V gene has CDR1 MNHEY and CDR2 SMNVEV (reference sequence). Here the CDR3 DNA reads TGTGCCAGCCGCCAGGGCGGCGCGATTTACAATGAGCAGTTCTTC. Protein product: CASRQGGAIYNEQFF.

The gene calls are TRBV7-9 and TRBJ2-5, with TRBD1 identical over 9 bases. V shed 4 bases and J 4 bases; nucleotides not matched to a gene: 10. The CDR3 has 16 amino acids. The germline V gene has CDR1 SEHNR and CDR2 FQNEAQ (reference sequence). Written as DNA, the CDR3 is TGTGCCAGCAGCTCCCCGGGACAGGGATTGGGAGAGACCCAGTACTTC. This gives the protein CASSSPGQGLGETQYF.

The table lists this clone with a few counts. The DNA for the CDR3 is TGTGCCATCAGTGACCCGATGAACGGGAAGGGGGATGAGCAGTTCTTC. Protein product: CAISDPMNGKGDEQFF. The rearrangement links TRBV10-3 to TRBJ2-1; D may be TRBD1 (6 bases). This CDR3 contains 16 residues. Germline V gene lookup returns CDR1 ENHRY and CDR2 SYGVKD. V shed 3 bases and J shed 8 bases, with 20 bases lying between them.

This sequence joins TRBV5-1 and TRBJ1-2; 7 nucleotides line up with TRBD1. The CDR3 contains 16 residues. The ends lost 4 bases at V and 2 bases at J; junction bases unmatched: 11. Germline loops: CDR1 SGHRS, CDR2 YFSETQ. For the CDR3, the DNA is TGCGCCAGCAGCCCTGCCAACAGGGGAACCAACTATGGCTACACCTTC. Amino acid sequence: CASSPANRGTNYGYTF.

The chain has TRBV6-5 and TRBJ1-2, with TRBD1 identical over 7 bases. The CDR3 loop spans 12 amino acids. V trimming: 5 bases; J trimming: 10 bases; junction bases outside the gene matches: 7. Germline V CDR1 and CDR2: MNHEY, SVGAGI. In nucleotides, the CDR3 is TGTGCCAGCAGTCGGACAGGAGGGAACTACACCTTC. Protein sequence: CASSRTGGNYTF.

The chain uses TRBV2 and TRBJ2-3; 9 nucleotides align to TRBD2. Germline trimming cut 6 bases from V and 2 bases from J; bases unmatched to any gene: 6. This CDR3 region has 15 residues. Germline CDR1 is SNHLY and CDR2 is FYNNEI. CDR3: CASSPLAGVTDTQYF. Written as DNA, the CDR3 is TGTGCCAGCAGCCCGTTAGCGGGAGTCACAGATACGCAGTATTTT.

V usage is TRBV5-4 and J usage is TRBJ2-5, with TRBD2 identical over 12 bases. Losses at the gene ends were 3 bases for V and 3 bases for J; bases not matched to a gene: 12. This CDR3 spans 18 amino acids. Germline assignment: CDR1 SGHNT and CDR2 YYREEE (reference sequence). The CDR3 DNA reads as TGTGCCAGCAGCTCGCCGGGACTAGCGGGTTCGGAGGAAGAGACCCAGTACTTC. As protein: CASSSPGLAGSEEETQYF.

The gene calls are TRBV4-3 and TRBJ1-2; D unclear. The germline V gene encodes CDR1 LGHNA and CDR2 YSLEER. Trimming took off 1 base at V and 4 bases at J, with 7 bases between the two ends. CDR3 length: 13 residues. For the CDR3, the DNA is TGCGCCAGCAGCCAAGGACGCGGCTATGGCTACACCTTC. This translates into CASSQGRGYGYTF.

As to this clone: At one end, the junction sequence differs from germline, possibly due to a read error. The V call is TRBV7-9, the J call TRBJ2-7, with TRBD1 as a possible D gene (6 bases). The CDR3 consists of 16 residues. From germline, CDR1 is SEHNR and CDR2 FQNEAQ (reference sequence). DNA of the CDR3: TGTTCCAGCAGCTTAGTCTTTCGGCAGGGGACCTACGAGCAGTACTTC. This encodes CSSSLVFRQGTYEQYF.

The chain links TRBV5-1 to TRBJ2-7; 8 bases align to TRBD1. J gave up 3 bases and V 4 bases, and 3 bases lay outside the gene matches. CDR3 size: 13 residues. Germline V gene lookup returns CDR1 SGHRS and CDR2 YFSETQ. In DNA, the CDR3 is TGCGCCAGCAGCCAAGACAGGGGCTACGAGCAGTACTTC. Its protein product is CASSQDRGYEQYF.

This chain links TRBV5-4 with TRBJ1-2; 11 nucleotides align to TRBD1. V was clipped by 4 bases and J by 8 bases; unmatched bases: 10. Germline-derived CDR1 and CDR2 are SGHNT and YYREEE (reference sequence). The CDR3 is 15 amino acids. The CDR3 here is CASSRGGQGGWGYTF. The CDR3, as DNA: TGTGCCAGCAGCCGGGGGGGACAGGGGGGCTGGGGCTACACCTTC.

The gene calls are TRBV7-8 and TRBJ2-7; TRBD2 matches at 8 bases. The ends lost 11 bases at V and 8 bases at J; junction bases unmatched: 20. The CDR3 consists of 15 residues. Germline V CDR1 and CDR2: SGHVS, FQNEAQ. The DNA of the CDR3 is TGTGCCGGAGGAGGGGCGCCGGGAGGGGTTGTCAAGCAGTACTTC. This gives the protein CAGGGAPGGVVKQYF.